One and the same sample provided the 17 T cell receptor beta chains below, sequenced in a study of T cell responses to AZD1222 COVID-19 vaccine. Profiled with immunoSEQ multiplex PCR; TCRdb holds only in-frame clones, not every one. The sample has 180,000 or so clones; approximately 93% are singletons. Source: peripheral blood, taken 28 days after the second AZD1222 dose. The source of these receptors is an adult who received the AZD1222 COVID-19 vaccine.

The chain combines TRBV7-6 with TRBJ2-1, with 12 positions matching TRBD1. V dropped 4 bases and J dropped 6; count of bases not matched to a gene: 13. CDR1 and CDR2 from the germline V gene are SGHVS and FNYEAQ. The CDR3 extends over 18 amino acids. The CDR3: CASSSRPGTGGASNEQFF. For the CDR3, the DNA is TGTGCCAGCAGCTCTCGTCCCGGGACAGGGGGCGCCTCCAATGAGCAGTTCTTC.

The chain has TRBV28 and TRBJ1-2, with a weak D call TRBD1 (5 bases). Trimming took off 3 bases at V and 0 bases at J, with 17 bases between the two ends. The CDR3 has 17 residues. Per germline, CDR1 MDHEN and CDR2 SYDVKM. The CDR3 is CASSFPQGGGANYGYTF. The CDR3 DNA reads TGTGCCAGCAGTTTTCCCCAGGGAGGAGGAGCTAACTATGGCTACACCTTC.

The chain couples TRBV9 to TRBJ1-1; 9 nucleotides line up with TRBD1. Germline V CDR1 and CDR2: SGDLS, YYNGEE. The junction had 7 bases not matched to a gene; V was cut back by 3 bases and J by 7 bases. There are 14 residues in the CDR3. CDR3 amino acids: CASSGADRGDEAFF. The DNA for the CDR3 is TGTGCCAGCAGCGGAGCGGACAGGGGTGATGAAGCTTTCTTT.

The chain is built from TRBV5-5 and TRBJ1-1; possibly TRBD1 for D (5 bases). The germline V gene has CDR1 SGHKS and CDR2 YYEKEE (reference sequence). V was pared by 0 bases and J by 7 bases, with 10 bases between. This CDR3 spans 13 amino acids. The CDR3 sequence is CASSLVIDSEAFF. The DNA of the CDR3 is TGTGCCAGCAGCTTGGTAATTGACAGTGAAGCTTTCTTT.

This clone occurred a few times. The chain is built from TRBV7-2 and TRBJ1-5; D remains ambiguous. V gave up 2 bases and J gave up 5 bases, with 7 bases separating them. Looked up from germline, CDR1 is SGHTA and CDR2 is FQGNSA. CDR3 length: 13 amino acids. CDR3 nucleotide sequence: TGTGCCAGCAGCTTATTTGAAGATCAGCCCCAGCATTTT. It specifies CASSLFEDQPQHF.

The chain employs TRBV18 and TRBJ2-7; tentatively, D is TRBD1 or TRBD2 (6 bases each). V shed 8 bases and J shed 5 bases, with 16 bases lying between them. This CDR3 comprises 13 residues. The germline V gene encodes CDR1 KGHSH and CDR2 LQKENI. The CDR3 loop reads CASTIAAGDEQYF. DNA of the CDR3: TGTGCCAGCACTATAGCGGCAGGGGACGAGCAGTACTTC.

V and J are TRBV28 and TRBJ2-3; D gene unclear. Germline CDR1 and CDR2: MDHEN and SYDVKM. The CDR3 sequence is 12 residues long. The V end was cut by 3 bases, the J end by 7 bases, with 8 bases between. The CDR3, as DNA: TGTGCCAGCAGTTTTAGGGTACATACGCAGTATTTT. Protein sequence: CASSFRVHTQYF.

V gene TRBV3-1 (or the pseudogene TRBV3-2) combines with J gene TRBJ1-6; no clear D. The germline gives CDR1 LGHDT, CDR2 YNNKEL (reference sequence). Trimming took off 3 bases at V and 0 bases at J, with 9 bases between the two ends. The CDR3 covers 16 residues. In DNA, the CDR3 is TGTGCCAGCAGCCATGCGAGGAGCTCCTATAATTCACCCCTCCACTTT. Its translation: CASSHARSSYNSPLHF.

CDR3: CASSGTGGASGNTIYF. The DNA of the CDR3 is TGTGCCAGCTCTGGGACAGGGGGCGCGTCGGGAAACACCATATATTTT. J is TRBJ1-3 and V is TRBV18, with TRBD1 identical over 12 bases. Germline V gene lookup returns CDR1 KGHSH and CDR2 LQKENI. The J segment lost 4 bases and the V segment lost 6 bases, leaving 7 bases of the junction unmatched. The CDR3 spans 16 residues.

This clone was recorded only once. This sequence joins TRBV6-2 or TRBV6-3 and TRBJ1-2, with TRBD1 matching 10 bases. The V and J ends lost 4 bases and 3 bases, in that order; junction bases with no gene match: 17. Germline CDR1 MNHEY, CDR2 SVGEGT. The CDR3 totals 19 residues. CDR3 bases: TGTGCCAGCAGTTCCCTACCCCCTCTAGACAGGGGGCGCGACTATGGCTACACCTTC. As protein: CASSSLPPLDRGRDYGYTF.

The chain joins TRBV7-9 to TRBJ1-3; D is ambiguous. This CDR3 contains 17 residues. The germline V gene encodes CDR1 SEHNR and CDR2 FQNEAQ (reference sequence). V was clipped by 7 bases and J by 0 bases, with 19 bases between them. This chain's CDR3 is CASNPPAALSSGNTIYF. The CDR3 nucleotides are TGTGCCAGCAACCCCCCCGCGGCACTCTCCTCTGGAAACACCATATATTTT. The whole variable domain, filled in from reference TRBV7-9 and TRBJ1-3, reads DTGVSQNPRHKITKRGQNVTFRCDPISEHNRLYWYRQTLGQGPEFLTYFQNEAQLEKSRLLSDRFSAERPKGSFSTLEIQRTEQGDSAMYLCASNPPAALSSGNTIYFGEGSWLTVV.

V and J are TRBV5-1 and TRBJ2-4; 8 bases are a match to TRBD2. The CDR3 is 12 amino acids. The V segment lost 6 bases and the J segment 13 bases; nucleotides outside the gene matches: 9. Germline loops: CDR1 SGHRS, CDR2 YFSETQ. The CDR3 DNA sequence: TGCGCCAGCATCTCCGGCGGGGGGCGACAGTACTTC. Residues: CASISGGGRQYF. Combining the CDR3 with reference TRBV5-1 and TRBJ2-4 gives the whole variable domain KAGVTQTPRYLIKTRGQQVTLSCSPISGHRSVSWYQQTPGQGLQFLFEYFSETQRNKGNFPGRFSGRQFSNSRSEMNVSTLELGDSALYLCASISGGGRQYFGAGTRLSVL.

This chain connects TRBV6-5 to TRBJ1-2, with D possibly being TRBD1 (6 bases). There are 13 residues in the CDR3. The germline gives CDR1 MNHEY, CDR2 SVGAGI. The germline V and J ends were trimmed by 3 bases and 2 bases, with 7 bases remaining between them. The CDR3 here is CASSYGQNYGYTF. The CDR3 bases are TGTGCCAGCAGTTATGGACAGAACTATGGCTACACCTTC.

This clone turned up a few times. CDR3 DNA sequence: TGTGCCAGCACCATAAATGAAAAACTGTTTTTT. It specifies CASTINEKLFF. The chain employs TRBV12-3 or TRBV12-4 and TRBJ1-4; no clear D gene. There are 11 residues in the CDR3. V dropped 7 bases and J dropped 5 bases, with 5 bases sitting between them.

The chain has TRBV7-9 and TRBJ2-7; no clear D gene. Trimming shortened V by 11 bases and J by 6 bases, and 11 bases separated the two germline ends. CDR3 size: 10 residues. Germline V CDR1 and CDR2: SEHNR, FQNEAQ (reference sequence). For the CDR3, the DNA is TGTGCCTCAGGCCTTGTCGAGCAGTACTTC. Its protein product is CASGLVEQYF.

The V gene is TRBV7-2, the J gene TRBJ2-5, with D maybe TRBD2 (6 bases). Trimming took off 6 bases at V and 4 bases at J, with 15 bases between the two ends. Germline V gene sequence: CDR1 SGHTA, CDR2 FQGNSA. This CDR3 has 14 residues. The CDR3 DNA reads TGTGCCAGCAGTCTTAGGTCTAGCGCAGAGACCCAGTACTTC. Translating it yields CASSLRSSAETQYF.

This chain connects TRBV3-1 (or the pseudogene TRBV3-2) to TRBJ2-4; 9 bases line up with TRBD2. Looked up from germline, CDR1 is LGHDT and CDR2 is YNNKEL (reference sequence). The CDR3 runs to 17 residues. V was pared by 4 bases and J by 0 bases, with 7 bases of the junction left unmatched. The CDR3 here is CASSPASGTLAKNIQYF. CDR3 nucleotide sequence: TGTGCCAGCAGCCCCGCTAGCGGGACCTTAGCCAAAAACATTCAGTACTTC.